The text below deals with one TCR beta chain. The junction shows a germline mismatch at one end, possibly a read error. Repertoires were generated with immunoSEQ multiplex PCR, while TCRdb's copy carries only in-frame clones and drops some. The sample records 95,000 to 150,000 clones, more than 70% being singletons. These data originate in a study of blood T cell repertoires in COVID-19. At the level of the study: Samples of COVID-19 (acute and convalescent) were obtained from the United States, Italy and Spain. PBMCs, B-cell-depleted T cells, or T cells provided the cDNA or gDNA that made up the material.

CDR1 and CDR2 (germline): SSHAT, FNYEAQ (reference sequence). This CDR3 has 12 residues. Specimen: peripheral blood. The chain joins TRBV7-7 to TRBJ2-7; TRBD1 matches at 7 bases. The TCR was taken from a woman of 80 years or more with acute or convalescent COVID-19. The CDR3 reads CASSLNRGEQYF. In DNA form, the CDR3 reads TGTGCTAGCAGCTTAAACAGGGGCGAGCAGTACTTC.